This T cell receptor (beta chain) was profiled in a study of blood T cell repertoires in COVID-19. Study information: T cells, B-cell-depleted T cells, or PBMCs provided the cDNA or gDNA that served as material.

Authors' data handling: Amplification of reference gene primers was used by the study to estimate nucleated cell counts. The method was immunoSEQ multiplex PCR; TCRdb's version includes in-frame clones alone and lacks a portion of them. V and J calls and clone size follow that table, whereas D and trimming were derived from the DNA. The data contain more than 200,000 clones, around 87% of them singletons. With V trimmed by 2 bases and J by 6 bases, 6 bases remained unmatched. There are 15 residues in the CDR3. The germline gives CDR1 LNHDA, CDR2 SQIVND (reference sequence). This clonotype was sampled from a woman aged 55 to 70 with COVID-19, enrolled during active disease. The sample was peripheral blood. V is TRBV19 and J is TRBJ2-2; 7 positions match TRBD1. The CDR3, as DNA: TGTGCCAGTAGTATACCAAGACAGGGCGCCGGGGAGCTGTTTTTT. Protein: CASSIPRQGAGELFF.